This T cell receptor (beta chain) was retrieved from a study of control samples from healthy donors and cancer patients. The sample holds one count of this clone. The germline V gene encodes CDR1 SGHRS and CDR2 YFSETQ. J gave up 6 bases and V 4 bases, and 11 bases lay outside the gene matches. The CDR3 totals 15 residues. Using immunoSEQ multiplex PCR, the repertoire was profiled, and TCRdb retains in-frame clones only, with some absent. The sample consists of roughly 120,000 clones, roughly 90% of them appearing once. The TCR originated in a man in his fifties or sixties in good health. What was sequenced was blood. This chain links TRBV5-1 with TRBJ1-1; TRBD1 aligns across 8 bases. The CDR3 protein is CASSQGAPVKAEAFF. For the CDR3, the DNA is TGCGCCAGCAGCCAGGGGGCCCCGGTGAAAGCTGAAGCTTTCTTT. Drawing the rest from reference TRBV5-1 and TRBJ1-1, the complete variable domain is KAGVTQTPRYLIKTRGQQVTLSCSPISGHRSVSWYQQTPGQGLQFLFEYFSETQRNKGNFPGRFSGRQFSNSRSEMNVSTLELGDSALYLCASSQGAPVKAEAFFGQGTRLTVV.